This T cell receptor (beta chain) was identified in a study of T cells in Graves' hyperthyroidism and ophthalmopathy. Findings and limits, study-wide: Using 13 V-J features, a model discriminated ophthalmopathy from stable hyperthyroidism.

Deletions cut 0 bases from V and 6 bases from J, with 6 bases between. Germline-derived CDR1 and CDR2 are LNHNV and YYDKDF (reference sequence). The length of the CDR3 is 13 residues. RNA transcripts provided the source from which TCR beta CDR3 regions were amplified. With the HTBI primer set, the TCR CDR3 went through a first round of RT-PCR. Using its own MiXCR run on the multiplex PCR reads, TCRdb lists one record per CDR3 protein. Of under 400,000 distinct CDR3 sequences detected, roughly 15% appear once; the ten largest clones hold roughly 33%. In patients aged 18 to 65, hyperthyroidism was newly diagnosed, with duration under 2 months. The diagnostic basis comprised clinical symptoms, serum thyroxine and TRAb, thyroid ultrasound and orbital computed tomography. At least ten counts were recorded for this clonotype. Its antigen is undetermined.

This TCR derives from a man younger than 45 with Graves' hyperthyroidism. This chain uses TRBV15 with TRBJ2-1; D not certain. The sample taken for sequencing was blood. CDR3 residues: CATSREIVNEQFF. The CDR3 DNA is TGTGCCACCAGCAGAGAGATCGTCAATGAGCAGTTCTTC.